The 30 T cell receptor beta chains given below trace back to one sample, sequenced in a study of blood T cells in healthy people across ages. A second roughly 6 to 11 cycle PCR used barcoded and J-beta primers. TCRdb fed the 5' RACE reads into MiXCR, producing one record per CDR3 protein. The sample contains hundreds of thousands of distinct CDR3 sequences, around 46% of which appear only once. The sequenced material came from blood. The receptors originated from a man aged 25 to 40 in good health.

The CDR3 sequence: CASSVGPGEETQYF. CDR3 DNA: TGTGCCAGCAGCGTCGGACCAGGCGAAGAGACCCAGTACTTC. V is TRBV7-2 and J is TRBJ2-5; D gene unclear. CDR1 and CDR2 (germline): SGHTA, FQGNSA. Trimming cost V 5 bases and J 3 bases, with 13 bases left between them. The CDR3 runs to 14 residues. Combining the CDR3 with reference TRBV7-2 and TRBJ2-5 gives the whole variable domain GAGVSQSPSNKVTEKGKDVELRCDPISGHTALYWYRQSLGQGLEFLIYFQGNSAPDKSGLPSDRFSAERTGGSVSTLTIQRTQQEDSAVYLCASSVGPGEETQYFGPGTRLLVL.

This clonotype has more than one count but fewer than ten. V and J are TRBV24-1 and TRBJ2-3, with D perhaps TRBD1 (5 bases). The CDR3 contains 15 residues. From germline, CDR1 is KGHDR and CDR2 SFDVKD. V shed 4 bases and J shed 4 bases, with 14 bases lying between them. Here the CDR3 reads CATSDHDSGADTQYF. In DNA form, the CDR3 reads TGTGCCACCAGTGACCACGACAGTGGCGCAGATACGCAGTATTTT.

The CDR3, as DNA: TGCAGTGCTAGGGTACAGACGGGGTATGGCTACACCTTC. It codes for CSARVQTGYGYTF. The chain is built from TRBV20-1 and TRBJ1-2; D is unresolved. Germline CDR1 is DFQATT and CDR2 is SNEGSKA (reference sequence). Trimming left V 3 bases short and J 5 bases short, with 13 bases between. The CDR3 is 13 residues long.

The table lists this clonotype with a few counts. The chain employs TRBV4-2 and TRBJ2-3; D is perhaps TRBD2 (6 bases). Germline V lookup: CDR1 LGHNA, CDR2 YNFKEQ. Trimming shortened V by 7 bases and J by 2 bases, and 16 bases separated the two germline ends. This CDR3 spans 15 amino acids. CDR3 DNA sequence: TGTGCCAGCATGGAGGGGCCGGCAGTCACAGATACGCAGTATTTT. Translation: CASMEGPAVTDTQYF.

This clonotype came up a few times. This chain connects TRBV5-1 to TRBJ2-3; 10 positions match TRBD2. Trimming cost V 3 bases and J 3 bases; bases outside gene matches: 10. This CDR3 is 17 amino acids long. Germline lookup yields CDR1 SGHRS and CDR2 YFSETQ. DNA of the CDR3: TGCGCCAGCAGCTCCGGCGAACTAGCGGGGTTGACAGATACGCAGTATTTT. It specifies CASSSGELAGLTDTQYF.

This clonotype was counted only a few times. The V call is TRBV4-1, the J call TRBJ2-1; possible D gene TRBD2, 6 bases. Germline-derived CDR1 and CDR2 are MGHRA and YSYEKL. CDR3 length equals 16 residues. V was cut by 0 bases and J by 8 bases, with 17 bases left in between. CDR3 in amino acids: CASSQDSLWVADEQFF. The CDR3 DNA sequence: TGCGCCAGCAGCCAAGATTCCCTTTGGGTAGCGGATGAGCAGTTCTTC.

This clonotype was observed a few times. A much bigger clone sits one base away, suggesting this may be a read error. V gene TRBV5-1 combines with J gene TRBJ2-7, with TRBD2 matching over 9 bases. This CDR3 contains 17 residues. CDR1 and CDR2 from the germline V gene are SGHRS and YFSETQ. The J segment lost 7 bases and the V segment lost 3 bases, leaving 17 bases of the junction unmatched. The DNA of the CDR3 is TGCGCCAGCAGCTGGATCAGGTCTAGCGGGGCTTCAAATGAGCAGTACTTC. Translated, it gives CASSWIRSSGASNEQYF.

The V gene is TRBV5-1, the J gene TRBJ2-3; maybe TRBD2 (6 bases). This CDR3 contains 15 residues. V lost 0 bases and J 7 bases, leaving 15 bases between the germline ends. Germline V gene sequence: CDR1 SGHRS, CDR2 YFSETQ. DNA for the CDR3: TGCGCCAGCAGCTTGGCTCTTAGCGGTCCAAATACGCAGTATTTT. As protein: CASSLALSGPNTQYF. The full variable domain, completed using reference TRBV5-1 and TRBJ2-3, is KAGVTQTPRYLIKTRGQQVTLSCSPISGHRSVSWYQQTPGQGLQFLFEYFSETQRNKGNFPGRFSGRQFSNSRSEMNVSTLELGDSALYLCASSLALSGPNTQYFGPGTRLTVL.

This clonotype occurred a few times. V is TRBV5-1 and J is TRBJ2-1; D is possibly TRBD2 (6 bases). V lost 0 bases, J lost 9 bases, and 16 bases lay in between. Germline V gene lookup returns CDR1 SGHRS and CDR2 YFSETQ. CDR3 length equals 15 residues. CDR3 sequence: CASSLGRGGDSEQFF. In DNA, the CDR3 is TGCGCCAGCAGCTTGGGGCGCGGCGGGGATTCTGAGCAGTTCTTC.

This clonotype was recorded a few times. The rearrangement links TRBV20-1 to TRBJ1-1; D uncertain. The V and J ends lost 0 bases and 6 bases respectively, with 8 bases between them. The CDR3 has 12 residues. From germline, CDR1 is DFQATT and CDR2 SNEGSKA (reference sequence). CDR3 nucleotide sequence: TGCAGTGCTAGAGATGTGGGAGCTGAAGCTTTCTTT. Protein sequence: CSARDVGAEAFF.

The chain employs TRBV6-6 and TRBJ2-7; tentatively, D is TRBD1 (6 bases). CDR1 is MNHNY and CDR2 is SVGAGI in the germline V gene (reference sequence). V lost 6 bases to trimming and J lost 5 bases, with 14 bases between them. The CDR3 spans 13 residues. CDR3 DNA: TGTGCCAGCAGGACAGGCAGAGAAAACGAGCAGTACTTC. This sequence encodes CASRTGRENEQYF.

This clonotype was observed a few times. The chain has TRBV20-1 and TRBJ2-1; possible D gene TRBD2, 6 bases. CDR3 length: 10 amino acids. The V end lost 6 bases, the J end lost 10 bases, and 10 bases lay between the germline ends. Germline V gives CDR1 DFQATT, CDR2 SNEGSKA (reference sequence). The DNA for the CDR3 is TGCAGTGCGCGGGGTTTGGAGCAGTTCTTC. Residues: CSARGLEQFF.

The chain is built from TRBV6-5 and TRBJ2-7; perhaps TRBD2 as D (5 bases). Germline V lookup: CDR1 MNHEY, CDR2 SVGAGI. This CDR3 spans 14 amino acids. V was pared by 2 bases and J by 4 bases, with 12 bases between. CDR3 sequence (DNA): TGTGCCAGCAGTTACCGGGTTTCGGGGTACGAGCAGTACTTC. This gives the protein CASSYRVSGYEQYF.

This clonotype was seen a handful of times. V and J are TRBV28 and TRBJ2-5; 11 nucleotides agree with TRBD2. The germline V gene encodes CDR1 MDHEN and CDR2 SYDVKM. After removal of 5 bases from V and 1 base from J, the junction contained 9 bases not matched to a gene. The CDR3 length is 17 residues. The CDR3 DNA is TGTGCCAGCAGTCCTACCGGGACTAGCGGTTTCCAAGAGACCCAGTACTTC. This translates into CASSPTGTSGFQETQYF.

V and J are TRBV29-1 and TRBJ2-3; 11 positions agree with TRBD2. J was trimmed by 2 bases and V by 7 bases; bases with no gene match: 8. Germline lookup yields CDR1 SQVTM and CDR2 ANQGSEA. This CDR3 comprises 15 residues. The CDR3 loop reads CSGSPSGGPTDTQYF. The CDR3 bases are TGCAGCGGCTCCCCTAGCGGGGGGCCCACAGATACGCAGTATTTT.

A few counts support this clonotype. The chain is built from TRBV27 and TRBJ1-1, with a possible D match to TRBD1 (5 bases). The CDR3 consists of 16 residues. V lost 6 bases, J lost 3 bases, and 20 bases lay in between. Germline loops: CDR1 MNHEY, CDR2 SMNVEV (reference sequence). CDR3 sequence reads: CASSPGTGGWYTEAFF. As DNA, the CDR3 is TGTGCCAGCAGCCCCGGAACTGGGGGTTGGTACACTGAAGCTTTCTTT.

The gene calls are TRBV3-1 and TRBJ1-2; D unclear. V shed 4 bases and J shed 4 bases, with 10 bases lying between them. This CDR3 comprises 13 residues. Germline CDR1 reads LGHDT; CDR2 reads YNNKEL (reference sequence). CDR3 bases: TGTGCCAGCAGCCTTACGAATCCCTATGGCTACACCTTC. Protein product: CASSLTNPYGYTF.

This chain links TRBV7-3 with TRBJ2-1; D is perhaps TRBD2 (5 bases). Germline values: CDR1 SGHTA, CDR2 FQGTGA. Trimming took off 1 base at V and 8 bases at J, with 15 bases between the two ends. This CDR3 spans 15 amino acids. This chain's CDR3 is CASSLMATSSHEQFF. In DNA, the CDR3 is TGTGCCAGCAGCTTAATGGCAACTAGTTCTCATGAGCAGTTCTTC.

This clonotype has only a few counts. The chain has TRBV12-3 or TRBV12-4 and TRBJ2-1; 10 bases line up with TRBD1. The V segment lost 6 bases and the J segment 8 bases; nucleotides outside the gene matches: 7. CDR3 size: 14 residues. The CDR3 nucleotides are TGTGCCAGCAGGGGGACAGGGGTTCTCGATGAGCAGTTCTTC. As protein: CASRGTGVLDEQFF.

This clonotype was detected only a few times. The germline gene is not matched at one end of the junction; a read error may be the cause. This sequence joins TRBV7-7 and TRBJ2-4; 7 positions agree with TRBD2. The better agreement between TRBJ2-5 and the DNA end casts doubt on the J call. This CDR3 has 16 residues. CDR1 and CDR2 (germline): SSHAT, FNYEAQ (reference sequence). The CDR3 here is CASSSSRTSVGETQYF. Written as DNA, the CDR3 is TGTGCTAGCAGCTCGTCCCGAACTAGCGTGGGGGAGACCCAGTACTTC.

The chain recombines TRBV10-3 with TRBJ2-1; 8 nucleotides agree with TRBD2. The CDR3 is 14 amino acids. The V gene end was trimmed by 0 bases and the J gene end by 5 bases; junction bases not matched to a gene: 0. CDR1 ENHRY and CDR2 SYGVKD come from the germline V gene. CDR3 sequence (DNA): TGTGCCATCAGTGAGTCCGGGGGGGACAATGAGCAGTTCTTC. This encodes CAISESGGDNEQFF.

The chain joins TRBV29-1 to TRBJ2-1, with TRBD2 as a possible D gene (7 bases). The germline V gene encodes CDR1 SQVTM and CDR2 ANQGSEA. V lost 4 bases and J 9 bases, leaving 13 bases between the germline ends. This CDR3 comprises 12 residues. The CDR3 loop reads CSVGIGGVEQFF. The CDR3 DNA reads TGCAGCGTTGGAATAGGGGGGGTTGAGCAGTTCTTC.

This clonotype showed up just a few times. The V call is TRBV10-3, the J call TRBJ2-5; D perhaps matches TRBD2 (5 bases). Trimming stripped 6 bases from V and 3 bases from J, with 8 bases between. Germline-derived CDR1 and CDR2 are ENHRY and SYGVKD. The CDR3 consists of 12 residues. CDR3 amino acids: CAISPGKETQYF. The CDR3 DNA follows: TGTGCCATCAGCCCGGGAAAAGAGACCCAGTACTTC.

V usage is TRBV28 and J usage is TRBJ1-4, with 8 bases fitting TRBD1. Trimming removed 6 bases from V and 8 bases from J; junction bases left unmatched: 8. The CDR3 is 14 amino acids. Germline V lookup: CDR1 MDHEN, CDR2 SYDVKM. The CDR3 region has the DNA TGTGCCAGCAGGCCAGGGGGCGGGTGGGAAAAACTGTTTTTT. Protein sequence: CASRPGGGWEKLFF.

J is TRBJ1-2 and V is TRBV14; D uncertain. Germline CDR1 reads SGHDN; CDR2 reads FVKESK. The V end lost 2 bases, the J end lost 8 bases, and 12 bases lay between the germline ends. This CDR3 has 13 amino acids. The CDR3 coding sequence is TGTGCCAGCAGCCAACTGGTTTCAGGCGGCTACACCTTC. This sequence encodes CASSQLVSGGYTF.

This clonotype occurred once. This chain joins TRBV20-1 and TRBJ2-7; 8 nucleotides agree with TRBD2. V was clipped by 0 bases and J by 0 bases; unmatched bases: 1. The germline V gene encodes CDR1 DFQATT and CDR2 SNEGSKA (reference sequence). This CDR3 is 14 amino acids long. The CDR3 region has the DNA TGCAGTGCTAGAGAACTAGCGGTCTCCTACGAGCAGTACTTC. Translating gives CSARELAVSYEQYF.

The V and J genes are TRBV3-1 and TRBJ2-3; 7 positions match TRBD2. Looked up from germline, CDR1 is LGHDT and CDR2 is YNNKEL (reference sequence). V was clipped by 0 bases and J by 2 bases; unmatched bases: 5. This CDR3 comprises 16 residues. The CDR3 spells CASSQDTGGATDTQYF. CDR3 DNA: TGTGCCAGCAGCCAAGATACGGGGGGAGCCACAGATACGCAGTATTTT.

The chain links TRBV3-1 to TRBJ2-7; D possibly matches TRBD1 or TRBD2 (7 bases each). V was pared by 4 bases and J by 7 bases, with 17 bases between. This CDR3 is built from 14 residues. The germline CDR1 and CDR2 sequences are LGHDT and YNNKEL (reference sequence). In nucleotides, the CDR3 is TGTGCCAGCAGCCGGGGGGGGACAGCTGTGGAGCAGTACTTC. It encodes CASSRGGTAVEQYF.

The V gene is TRBV29-1, the J gene TRBJ2-3; D is unclear. The CDR3 has 12 amino acids. Germline assignment: CDR1 SQVTM and CDR2 ANQGSEA. Trimming took off 0 bases at V and 14 bases at J, with 15 bases between the two ends. The CDR3 sequence is CSVEDLVPGWYF. The CDR3 nucleotides are TGCAGCGTTGAAGATCTCGTACCAGGATGGTATTTT.

This sequence joins TRBV12-3 or TRBV12-4 and TRBJ2-1; D is perhaps TRBD2 (6 bases). The J call is doubtful: the DNA matches TRBJ2-7 better. This CDR3 region has 16 residues. The CDR3 sequence is CASSTAGLSAYNEQYF. CDR3 in DNA: TGTGCCAGCAGTACGGCGGGACTTTCAGCCTACAATGAGCAGTACTTC.